Detailed here is one T cell receptor (beta chain). The antigen is not known. These data belong to a study of T cell responses to AZD1222 COVID-19 vaccine. Study-wide results and limits: Donors were largely white British and mainly female; clonal diversity was possibly underestimated. Spike-specific TCR breadth and depth grew following two AZD1222 doses. Reports say nearly half of spike-specific TCRs go after unmutated variant regions.

Profiled with immunoSEQ multiplex PCR; TCRdb holds only in-frame clones, not every one. This sample has under 150,000 clones, with roughly nine tenths found just once. Pooling of second doses given at about 4 or about 12 weeks was done. Specimen: peripheral blood, collected 28 days after the second AZD1222 dose. This clonotype was obtained from an adult who received the AZD1222 COVID-19 vaccine.

The CDR3 is CASSLTSQGGNEQFF. DNA of the CDR3: TGTGCCAGCAGCTTAACCTCACAGGGGGGGAATGAGCAGTTCTTC. The chain has TRBV11-2 and TRBJ2-1; a weak D match, TRBD1 (8 bases). This CDR3 comprises 15 residues. The germline V gene encodes CDR1 SGHAT and CDR2 FQNNGV. V was pared by 2 bases and J by 7 bases, with 15 bases between.